This record concerns one TCR beta chain sequence. The germline CDR1 and CDR2 sequences are LGHDT and YNNKEL (reference sequence). The CDR3 spans 16 residues. Losses at the gene ends were 5 bases for V and 7 bases for J; bases not matched to a gene: 10. This entry comes from a study of blood T cell repertoires in COVID-19. The overall study: Italy, Spain and the United States were the sources of the convalescent and acute COVID-19 samples. In each case, the material was cDNA or gDNA derived from T cells, B-cell-depleted T cells, or PBMCs.

In the source study's methods: It was from reference gene primer amplification that nucleated cell counts were estimated. Data came from immunoSEQ multiplex PCR; TCRdb stores just in-frame clones and leaves some out. V, J and clone size reflect that table, while D and trimming were determined from the DNA. The sample includes over 250,000 clones, approximately 83% of them seen just once. This TCR came from a woman aged 45 to 65 who had recovered from COVID-19. The chain uses TRBV3-1 (or the pseudogene TRBV3-2) and TRBJ2-1, with 11 bases aligning to TRBD2. Material for sequencing was peripheral blood. The CDR3 loop is CASSGSGGADSNEQFF. DNA for the CDR3: TGTGCCAGCAGCGGTAGCGGGGGGGCCGATTCAAATGAGCAGTTCTTC.